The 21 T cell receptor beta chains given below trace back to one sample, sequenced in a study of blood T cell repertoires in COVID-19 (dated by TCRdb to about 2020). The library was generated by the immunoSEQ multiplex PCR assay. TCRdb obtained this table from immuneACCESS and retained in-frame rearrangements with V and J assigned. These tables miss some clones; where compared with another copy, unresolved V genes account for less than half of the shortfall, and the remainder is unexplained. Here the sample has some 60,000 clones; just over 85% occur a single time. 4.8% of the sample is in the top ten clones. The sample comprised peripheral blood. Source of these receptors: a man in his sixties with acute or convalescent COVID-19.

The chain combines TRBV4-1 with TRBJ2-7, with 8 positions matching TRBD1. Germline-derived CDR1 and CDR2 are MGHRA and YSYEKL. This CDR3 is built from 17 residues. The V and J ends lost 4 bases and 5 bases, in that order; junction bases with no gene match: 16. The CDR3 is CASSPGDRSYSGDEQYF. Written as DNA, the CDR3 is TGCGCCAGCAGCCCAGGGGACAGGTCCTATTCGGGGGACGAGCAGTACTTC.

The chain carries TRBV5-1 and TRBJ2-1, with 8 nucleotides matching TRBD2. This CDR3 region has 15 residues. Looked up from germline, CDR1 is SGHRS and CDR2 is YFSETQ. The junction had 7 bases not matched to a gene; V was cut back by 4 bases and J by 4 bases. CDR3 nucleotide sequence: TGCGCCAGCAGCCCGAGCGGGGGCTTATACAATGAGCAGTTCTTC. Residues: CASSPSGGLYNEQFF.

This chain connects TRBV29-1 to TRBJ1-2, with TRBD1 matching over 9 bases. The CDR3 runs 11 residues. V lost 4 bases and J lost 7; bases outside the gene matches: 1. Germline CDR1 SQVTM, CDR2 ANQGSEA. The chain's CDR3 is CSVAGQGGYTF. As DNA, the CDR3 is TGCAGCGTTGCGGGACAGGGTGGCTACACCTTC.

This CDR3 reads CASSTDRAAGTDTQYF. The CDR3 DNA is TGTGCCAGCAGTACCGACAGGGCCGCCGGCACAGATACGCAGTATTTT. J is TRBJ2-3 and V is TRBV2; 7 positions match TRBD1. Germline V CDR1 and CDR2: SNHLY, FYNNEI. The V gene end was trimmed by 5 bases and the J gene end by 1 base; junction bases not matched to a gene: 9. This CDR3 comprises 16 residues.

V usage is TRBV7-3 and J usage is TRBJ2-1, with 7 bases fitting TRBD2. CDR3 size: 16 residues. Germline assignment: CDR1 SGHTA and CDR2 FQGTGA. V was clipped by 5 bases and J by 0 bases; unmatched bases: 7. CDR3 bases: TGTGCCAGCAGCCCCCCAGGCGGGAGCTCCTACAATGAGCAGTTCTTC. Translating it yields CASSPPGGSSYNEQFF.

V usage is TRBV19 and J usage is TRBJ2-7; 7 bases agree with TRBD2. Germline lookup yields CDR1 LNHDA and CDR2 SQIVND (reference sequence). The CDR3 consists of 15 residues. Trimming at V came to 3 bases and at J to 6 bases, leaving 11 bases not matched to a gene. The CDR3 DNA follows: TGTGCCAGTAGTATGGTATGGGCGGGAGCTCTCGAGCAGTACTTC. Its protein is CASSMVWAGALEQYF.

DNA for the CDR3: TGTGCCAGCAGCCAAGTGTCGGGTCAGGGTGGGGCCCAGTACTTC. Amino acids: CASSQVSGQGGAQYF. This chain links TRBV4-2 with TRBJ2-5; D might be TRBD1 (5 bases). This CDR3 is 15 amino acids long. Trimming left V 1 base short and J 9 bases short, with 18 bases between. Germline assignment: CDR1 LGHNA and CDR2 YNFKEQ.

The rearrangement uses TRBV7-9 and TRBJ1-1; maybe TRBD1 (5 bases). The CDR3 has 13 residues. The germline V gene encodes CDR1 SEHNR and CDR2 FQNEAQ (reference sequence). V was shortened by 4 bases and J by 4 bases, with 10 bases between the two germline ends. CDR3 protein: CASSSSQGTEAFF. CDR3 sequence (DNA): TGTGCCAGCAGCTCCTCCCAGGGCACTGAAGCTTTCTTT. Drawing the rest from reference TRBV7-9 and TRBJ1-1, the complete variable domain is DTGVSQNPRHKITKRGQNVTFRCDPISEHNRLYWYRQTLGQGPEFLTYFQNEAQLEKSRLLSDRFSAERPKGSFSTLEIQRTEQGDSAMYLCASSSSQGTEAFFGQGTRLTVV.

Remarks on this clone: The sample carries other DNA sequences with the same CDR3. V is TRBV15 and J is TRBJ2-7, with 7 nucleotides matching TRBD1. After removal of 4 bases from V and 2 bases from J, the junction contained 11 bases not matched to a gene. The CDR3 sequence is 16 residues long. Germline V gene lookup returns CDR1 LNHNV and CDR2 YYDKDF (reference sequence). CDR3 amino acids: CATSTPGTAKPYEQYF. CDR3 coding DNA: TGTGCCACCAGCACCCCAGGGACAGCCAAACCCTACGAGCAGTACTTC.

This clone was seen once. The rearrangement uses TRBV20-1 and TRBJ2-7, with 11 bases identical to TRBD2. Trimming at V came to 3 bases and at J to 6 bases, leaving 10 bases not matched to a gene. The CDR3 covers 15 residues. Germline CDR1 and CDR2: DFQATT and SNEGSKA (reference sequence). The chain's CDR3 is CSASATSGRKGEQYF. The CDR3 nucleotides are TGCAGTGCTAGTGCTACTAGCGGGAGAAAGGGCGAGCAGTACTTC.

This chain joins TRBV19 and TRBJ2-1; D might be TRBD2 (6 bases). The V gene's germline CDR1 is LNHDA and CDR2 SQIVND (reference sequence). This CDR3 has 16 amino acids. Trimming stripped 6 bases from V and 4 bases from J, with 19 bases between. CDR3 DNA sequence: TGTGCCAGTAGCCAAAGGGACTCCAGAAGATACAATGAGCAGTTCTTC. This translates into CASSQRDSRRYNEQFF.

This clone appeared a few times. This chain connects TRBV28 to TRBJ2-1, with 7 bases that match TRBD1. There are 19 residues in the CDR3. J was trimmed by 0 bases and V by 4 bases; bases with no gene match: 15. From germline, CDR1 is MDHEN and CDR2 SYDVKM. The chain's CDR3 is CASSSPPDRARRSYNEQFF. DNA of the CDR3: TGTGCCAGCAGTTCTCCCCCAGACAGGGCCCGACGCTCCTACAATGAGCAGTTCTTC.

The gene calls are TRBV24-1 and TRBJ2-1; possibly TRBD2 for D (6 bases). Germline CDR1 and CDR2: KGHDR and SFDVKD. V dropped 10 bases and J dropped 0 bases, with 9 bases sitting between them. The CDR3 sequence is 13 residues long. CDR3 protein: CATAGSSYNEQFF. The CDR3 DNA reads TGTGCCACGGCGGGGAGCTCCTACAATGAGCAGTTCTTC.

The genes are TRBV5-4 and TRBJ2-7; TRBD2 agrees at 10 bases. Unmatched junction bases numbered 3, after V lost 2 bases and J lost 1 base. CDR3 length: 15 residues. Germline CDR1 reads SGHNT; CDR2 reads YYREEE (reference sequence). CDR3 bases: TGTGCCAGCAGCTTAGGGACTAGCGCGTCCTACGAGCAGTACTTC. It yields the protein CASSLGTSASYEQYF. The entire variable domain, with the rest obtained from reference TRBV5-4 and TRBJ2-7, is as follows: ETGVTQSPTHLIKTRGQQVTLRCSSQSGHNTVSWYQQALGQGPQFIFQYYREEENGRGNFPPRFSGLQFPNYSSELNVNALELDDSALYLCASSLGTSASYEQYFGPGTRLTVT.

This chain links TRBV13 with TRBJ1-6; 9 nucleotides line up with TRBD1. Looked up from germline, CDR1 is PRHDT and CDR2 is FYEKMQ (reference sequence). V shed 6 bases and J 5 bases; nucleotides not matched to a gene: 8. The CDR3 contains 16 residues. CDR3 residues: CASRDTGGPNNSPLHF. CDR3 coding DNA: TGTGCCAGCAGGGATACAGGGGGCCCGAATAATTCACCCCTCCACTTT.

The CDR3 protein is CSVDRRAGGPGQTQYF. In DNA, the CDR3 is TGCAGCGTTGACCGGCGAGCGGGAGGGCCGGGGCAGACCCAGTACTTC. The chain has TRBV29-1 and TRBJ2-5; TRBD2 agrees at 10 bases. This CDR3 has 16 residues. V lost 3 bases and J lost 6; bases outside the gene matches: 13. Germline V gene lookup returns CDR1 SQVTM and CDR2 ANQGSEA.

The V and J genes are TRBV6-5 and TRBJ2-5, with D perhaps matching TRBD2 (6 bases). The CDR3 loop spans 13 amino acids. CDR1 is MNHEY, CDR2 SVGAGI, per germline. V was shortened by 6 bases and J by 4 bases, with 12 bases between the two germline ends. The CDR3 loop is CASREDGGETQYF. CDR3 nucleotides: TGTGCCAGCAGAGAGGACGGGGGAGAGACCCAGTACTTC.

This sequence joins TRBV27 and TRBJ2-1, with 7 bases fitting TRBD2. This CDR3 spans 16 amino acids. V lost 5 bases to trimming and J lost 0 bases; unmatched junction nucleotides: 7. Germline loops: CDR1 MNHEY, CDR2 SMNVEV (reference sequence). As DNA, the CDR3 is TGTGCCAGCAGTCCCCTAGCGGCCAGCTCCTACAATGAGCAGTTCTTC. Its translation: CASSPLAASSYNEQFF.

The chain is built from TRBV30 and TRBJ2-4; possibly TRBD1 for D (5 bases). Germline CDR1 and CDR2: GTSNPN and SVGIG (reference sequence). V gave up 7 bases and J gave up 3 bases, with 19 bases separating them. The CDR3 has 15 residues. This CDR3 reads CALNPGEGVKNIQYF. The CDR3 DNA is TGTGCCTTAAACCCTGGGGAAGGGGTCAAAAACATTCAGTACTTC.

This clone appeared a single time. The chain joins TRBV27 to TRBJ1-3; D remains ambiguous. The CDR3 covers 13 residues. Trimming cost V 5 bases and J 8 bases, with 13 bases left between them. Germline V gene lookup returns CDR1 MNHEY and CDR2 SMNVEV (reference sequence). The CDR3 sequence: CASSPHAEDTIYF. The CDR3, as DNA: TGTGCCAGCAGTCCTCACGCGGAGGACACCATATATTTT.

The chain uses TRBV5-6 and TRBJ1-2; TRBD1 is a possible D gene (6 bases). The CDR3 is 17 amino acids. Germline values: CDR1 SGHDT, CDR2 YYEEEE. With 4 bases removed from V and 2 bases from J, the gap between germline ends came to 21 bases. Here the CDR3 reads CASSPLKLQGANYGYTF. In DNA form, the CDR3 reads TGTGCCAGCAGCCCGTTAAAATTACAGGGAGCGAACTATGGCTACACCTTC.